This T cell receptor beta chain was sequenced for a study of cytomegalovirus exposure and HLA in healthy donors. The overall study: The same platform was used for the 120 validation repertoires and the roughly 600 first-cohort repertoires, a later analysis reported. The study's findings and limits: Specificity for CMV antigens was confirmed in vitro for a few of the CMV-associated chains. Generally TCR sequences proved uncommon, though certain public TCRs appeared in numerous donors.

The donors were part of the approximately 120-subject validation cohort, which stood apart from the roughly 640-subject first cohort. Germline CDR1 is MNHNS and CDR2 is SASEGT. The germline V and J ends were trimmed by 6 bases and 0 bases, with 12 bases remaining between them. The CDR3 spans 15 residues. On this clone: Its matching antigen is unknown.

Method: immunoSEQ multiplex PCR; TCRdb's copy keeps in-frame clones and lacks some. The sample lists tens of thousands of clones, approximately 97% occurring once. This chain connects TRBV6-1 to TRBJ1-5; D is possibly TRBD1 (5 bases). Material: PBMCs. The receptor was derived from a woman younger than 35 in good health and CMV-seropositive. DNA of the CDR3: TGTGCCAGCAGCCCATCCGGGGGTAGCAATCAGCCCCAGCATTTT. Translating it yields CASSPSGGSNQPQHF.